This TCR beta chain was sequenced during a study of shared clonotypes between healthy human individuals. Study-level information: A couple of women and a few men aged 18 to 49 served as donors. Study observations and caveats: Around 5.4% of naive CD4 clonotypes were common to a few donors. It was expected that sequencing depth would affect clonotype sharing among donors.

Profiled with immunoSEQ multiplex PCR; TCRdb holds only in-frame clones, not every one. The sample consists of more than 2 million clones, 90% to 95% of them appearing once. Notes on this clone: No antigen is known for it.

The CDR3 is made up of 16 amino acids. Trimming shortened V by 0 bases and J by 5 bases, and 16 bases separated the two germline ends. In germline, CDR1 is LGHNA, CDR2 YSLEER. The naive CD8 population came from CD45RO-negative cells selected for CCR7, without terminally differentiated effector memory CD45RA+ cells. The sequence was collected from a man younger than 30 in good health. Some clones in this sample may be carry-over from other donors' samples. Sequenced input: naive CD8+ T cells from PBMCs. The V gene is TRBV4-3, the J gene TRBJ2-5; no definite D call. CDR3: CASSQETYIYGETQYF. The DNA of the CDR3 is TGCGCCAGCAGCCAAGAGACCTACATCTACGGGGAGACCCAGTACTTC.